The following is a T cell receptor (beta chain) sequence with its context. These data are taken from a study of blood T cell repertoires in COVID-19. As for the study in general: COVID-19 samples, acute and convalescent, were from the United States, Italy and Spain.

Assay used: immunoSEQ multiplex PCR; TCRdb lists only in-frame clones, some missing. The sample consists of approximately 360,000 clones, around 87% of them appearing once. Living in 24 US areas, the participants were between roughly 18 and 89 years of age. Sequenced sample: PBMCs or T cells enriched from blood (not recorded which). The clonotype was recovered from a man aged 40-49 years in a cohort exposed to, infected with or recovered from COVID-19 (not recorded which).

The chain's CDR3 is CASSGGRSSYNEQFF. CDR3 in DNA: TGTGCCAGCAGTGGGGGGAGGAGCTCCTACAATGAGCAGTTCTTC. The genes are TRBV27 and TRBJ2-1, with D possibly TRBD2 on 6 matching bases. The germline gives CDR1 MNHEY, CDR2 SMNVEV (reference sequence). The CDR3 is 15 residues long. Trimming removed 5 bases at V and 0 bases at J, with 11 bases between.